This TCR beta chain is drawn from a study of blood T cell repertoires in COVID-19. Sequencing used immunoSEQ multiplex PCR; TCRdb keeps in-frame clones, though not all of them. The repertoire holds about 310,000 clones, with about nine tenths as singletons. This receptor was identified in a woman aged 25-40 years who had recovered from COVID-19. Input material: PBMCs or T cells enriched from blood (not recorded which).

The CDR3 is CASSSPGAGGTEAFF. CDR3 DNA: TGTGCCAGCAGTTCCCCCGGGGCAGGGGGCACTGAAGCTTTCTTT. The chain uses TRBV28 and TRBJ1-1; the match to TRBD1 covers 7 bases. After removal of 4 bases from V and 4 bases from J, the junction contained 9 bases not matched to a gene. The germline V gene has CDR1 MDHEN and CDR2 SYDVKM. This CDR3 spans 15 amino acids.